A selection of T cell receptor beta chains follows, all from one sample in a study of blood T cell repertoires in COVID-19. Measured with immunoSEQ multiplex PCR; TCRdb has only the in-frame clones, and not every one. Altogether tens of thousands of clones are present, approximately 89% being singletons, with the ten largest covering less than 9%. The sample was peripheral blood. The receptors were gathered from an elderly woman with acute or convalescent COVID-19. Both conserved end residues are trimmed from each CDR3. Fields, in order: J gene, V gene, clone size, CDR3 protein. The size field is filled for only some rows; it gives once, few, many or a size class.

>TRBJ2-6|TRBV9|-
ASSGTDGANVLT
>TRBJ1-1|TRBV9|-
ASSLGTGGGNTEAF
>TRBJ2-1|TRBV27|-
ASSRGQGRNEQF
>TRBJ1-4|TRBV18|-
ASSPGRGNSEKLF
>TRBJ2-7|TRBV6-5|-
ASSRGQPPYEQY
>TRBJ1-1|TRBV19|-
ASRGQVDTEAF
>TRBJ2-1|TRBV7-3|few
ASSVDSYNEQF
>TRBJ1-2|TRBV5-4|-
ASSLGQGQVYGYT
>TRBJ1-3|TRBV3-1/TRBV3-2|-
ASSQGPSGNTIY
>TRBJ1-2|TRBV20-1|once
SPGGGSGYT
>TRBJ2-5|TRBV4-1|-
ASSHHLTGTSEETQY
>TRBJ2-5|TRBV7-9|-
ASSPVRSHRAQETQY
>TRBJ1-1|TRBV27|-
ASSPSGGNTEAF
>TRBJ2-1|TRBV7-2|-
ASSSRQGGANEQF
>TRBJ2-2|TRBV7-9|-
ASSWGLAFYGTGELF
>TRBJ1-2|TRBV19|-
ASSPDRGWGYT
>TRBJ1-1|TRBV7-9|-
ASSLLVSGAF
>TRBJ1-2|TRBV12-3/TRBV12-4|-
ASSFLISGGYT
>TRBJ1-3|TRBV19|-
ASSSRGLPGNTIY
>TRBJ2-3|TRBV11-1|-
ASSAGLAGTDTQY
>TRBJ1-2|TRBV5-4|-
ASRIGGQFNYGYT
>TRBJ2-1|TRBV13|-
ASSLVGGSYNEQF
>TRBJ2-3|TRBV4-2|-
ASSRPTSDTQY
>TRBJ2-7|TRBV7-9|-
ASSFSGRTY
>TRBJ2-7|TRBV9|-
ASSVGLGGDYEQY
>TRBJ1-2|TRBV18|-
ASSAQGNYGYT
>TRBJ1-2|TRBV27|-
ASSFRARDYGYT
>TRBJ1-5|TRBV19|-
ASSGTGGNQPQH
>TRBJ2-2|TRBV5-1|-
ASTHRVDTGELF
>TRBJ1-4|TRBV6-5|-
ASIREATNEKLF
>TRBJ1-1|TRBV5-1|-
ASTLDPGGNTEAF
>TRBJ2-7|TRBV4-1|-
ASSQIPRTYEQY
>TRBJ2-7|TRBV4-2|once
ASSQSSLDYEQY
>TRBJ2-7|TRBV10-3|-
AISGTGGYEQY
>TRBJ2-4|TRBV19|-
ASIGGSDIQY
>TRBJ2-5|TRBV19|-
ASSIDLTGGGETQY
>TRBJ2-3|TRBV5-1|once
ASSAQGVTDTQY
>TRBJ2-7|TRBV7-2|once
ASSQDWSSYEQY
>TRBJ2-1|TRBV12-3/TRBV12-4|-
ASSARGRYEQF
>TRBJ1-1|TRBV20-1|-
SASYVAGGFGEAF